The 29 T cell receptor beta chains below were found in one sample sequenced in a study of cytomegalovirus exposure and HLA in healthy donors. PCR employed 60 Vbeta and 13 Jbeta primers. Data came from immunoSEQ multiplex PCR; TCRdb stores just in-frame clones and leaves some out. The sample holds roughly 70,000 clones, 74% seen once. Sequenced: PBMCs. Receptors were obtained from a human donor in good health.

This chain connects TRBV9 to TRBJ2-2; TRBD2 matches at 8 bases. This CDR3 comprises 17 residues. Germline lookup yields CDR1 SGDLS and CDR2 YYNGEE. V lost 0 bases to trimming and J lost 4 bases; unmatched junction nucleotides: 8. The CDR3 region has the DNA TGTGCCAGCAGCGTAGGGATTAGCGGGATGATCACCGGGGAGCTGTTTTTT. Protein: CASSVGISGMITGELFF. The entire variable domain, with the rest obtained from reference TRBV9 and TRBJ2-2, is as follows: DSGVTQTPKHLITATGQRVTLRCSPRSGDLSVYWYQQSLDQGLQFLIQYYNGEERAKGNILERFSAQQFPDLHSELNLSSLELGDSALYFCASSVGISGMITGELFFGEGSRLTVL.

The rearrangement uses TRBV5-1 and TRBJ2-3; TRBD2 matches at 10 bases. Per the germline V gene, CDR1 is SGHRS and CDR2 is YFSETQ. The CDR3 is 17 amino acids. Germline trimming cut 0 bases from V and 1 base from J; bases unmatched to any gene: 5. The CDR3 sequence is CASSLELAGTGTDTQYF. CDR3 in DNA: TGCGCCAGCAGCTTGGAACTAGCGGGAACGGGCACAGATACGCAGTATTTT.

The rearrangement joins TRBV7-9 to TRBJ2-3, with D hard to call. CDR3 size: 17 residues. CDR1 is SEHNR and CDR2 is FQNEAQ in the germline V gene (reference sequence). Trimming took off 1 base at V and 2 bases at J, with 16 bases between the two ends. CDR3 loop: CASSLGLARTYTDTQYF. CDR3 nucleotides: TGTGCCAGCAGCTTAGGGTTAGCAAGAACTTACACAGATACGCAGTATTTT.

The chain uses TRBV9 and TRBJ2-3, with 9 bases aligning to TRBD1. In germline, CDR1 is SGDLS, CDR2 YYNGEE. This CDR3 is 16 amino acids long. V was pared by 3 bases and J by 1 base, with 6 bases of the junction left unmatched. This chain's CDR3 is CASSASGTGRTDTQYF. CDR3 nucleotides: TGTGCCAGCAGCGCGTCCGGGACAGGGCGCACAGATACGCAGTATTTT. The complete variable domain, with remaining parts taken from reference TRBV9 and TRBJ2-3, reads DSGVTQTPKHLITATGQRVTLRCSPRSGDLSVYWYQQSLDQGLQFLIQYYNGEERAKGNILERFSAQQFPDLHSELNLSSLELGDSALYFCASSASGTGRTDTQYFGPGTRLTVL.

This chain links TRBV6-5 with TRBJ2-7, with TRBD2 identical over 7 bases. Germline V gives CDR1 MNHEY, CDR2 SVGAGI. V trimming: 4 bases; J trimming: 6 bases; junction bases outside the gene matches: 6. This CDR3 region has 13 residues. The CDR3 sequence is CASSWGGVGEQYF. For the CDR3, the DNA is TGTGCCAGCAGTTGGGGGGGTGTCGGCGAGCAGTACTTC.

To note about this clone: Additional DNA sequences in this sample encode the identical CDR3. The chain joins TRBV13 to TRBJ1-2; 7 bases are shared with TRBD1. CDR3 length equals 13 residues. The junction had 11 bases not matched to a gene; V was cut back by 2 bases and J by 14 bases. Germline values: CDR1 PRHDT, CDR2 FYEKMQ (reference sequence). CDR3 bases: TGTGCCAGCAGCTTAAAGGACAGGATCCCTCTTACCTTC. Translation gives CASSLKDRIPLTF. Drawing the rest from reference TRBV13 and TRBJ1-2, the complete variable domain is AAGVIQSPRHLIKEKRETATLKCYPIPRHDTVYWYQQGPGQDPQFLISFYEKMQSDKGSIPDRFSAQQFSDYHSELNMSSLELGDSALYFCASSLKDRIPLTFGSGTRLTVV.

V is TRBV6-1 and J is TRBJ1-5; TRBD1 matches 8 bases. Germline V gives CDR1 MNHNS, CDR2 SASEGT. The CDR3 runs 15 residues. V lost 4 bases, J lost 7 bases, and 9 bases stayed unmatched. DNA of the CDR3: TGTGCCAGCAGTGCTTTCAGGGGGCTCGGACAGCCCCAGCATTTT. It translates to CASSAFRGLGQPQHF.

V is TRBV7-8 and J is TRBJ1-1; perhaps TRBD1 as D (6 bases). The germline CDR1 and CDR2 sequences are SGHVS and FQNEAQ. The CDR3 has 16 amino acids. Trimming stripped 3 bases from V and 0 bases from J, with 14 bases between. This chain's CDR3 is CASSFGQKLMNTEAFF. The CDR3 region has the DNA TGTGCCAGCAGCTTCGGACAGAAGCTGATGAACACTGAAGCTTTCTTT.

The rearrangement links TRBV30 to TRBJ2-7, with 8 bases lining up with TRBD2. The CDR3 totals 13 residues. Germline V gives CDR1 GTSNPN, CDR2 SVGIG (reference sequence). V was pared by 2 bases and J by 2 bases, with 2 bases of the junction left unmatched. The CDR3: CAWSILAAYEQYF. The CDR3 DNA follows: TGTGCCTGGAGTATACTAGCGGCCTACGAGCAGTACTTC.

V gene TRBV5-1 combines with J gene TRBJ2-7; 7 bases are shared with TRBD2. CDR3 size: 17 residues. V trimming: 1 base; J trimming: 2 bases; junction bases outside the gene matches: 12. Germline loops: CDR1 SGHRS, CDR2 YFSETQ. CDR3 amino acids: CASSLLGGTLGPYEQYF. Written as DNA, the CDR3 is TGCGCCAGCAGCTTGTTGGGGGGGACTTTGGGACCCTACGAGCAGTACTTC. Looking up the rest from reference TRBV5-1 and TRBJ2-7 gives the full variable domain: KAGVTQTPRYLIKTRGQQVTLSCSPISGHRSVSWYQQTPGQGLQFLFEYFSETQRNKGNFPGRFSGRQFSNSRSEMNVSTLELGDSALYLCASSLLGGTLGPYEQYFGPGTRLTVT.

The chain couples TRBV10-3 to TRBJ2-5; perhaps TRBD2 as D (6 bases). The J call may be mistaken, given a closer DNA end match to TRBJ2-7. The germline CDR1 and CDR2 sequences are ENHRY and SYGVKD. This CDR3 has 13 amino acids. DNA for the CDR3: TGTGCCATCGCGGGGCTAGCGAACTACGAGCAGTACTTC. Translated, it gives CAIAGLANYEQYF.

The sample holds one count of this clone. This sequence joins TRBV18 and TRBJ1-1; no firm D call. The CDR3 has 14 residues. Germline V gene lookup returns CDR1 KGHSH and CDR2 LQKENI. V shed 6 bases and J shed 6 bases, with 17 bases lying between them. The CDR3 here is CASSYSSGQAEAFF. CDR3 DNA: TGTGCCAGCTCCTATTCGAGTGGGCAGGCTGAAGCTTTCTTT.

V is TRBV6-1 and J is TRBJ1-5, with TRBD1 matching 9 bases. CDR3 length: 16 amino acids. Germline assignment: CDR1 MNHNS and CDR2 SASEGT. V shed 4 bases and J 4 bases; nucleotides not matched to a gene: 8. Here the CDR3 reads CASSASRTGANQPQHF. In DNA, the CDR3 is TGTGCCAGCAGTGCCTCCAGGACAGGGGCTAATCAGCCCCAGCATTTT.

The chain joins TRBV7-6 to TRBJ1-1, with TRBD1 as a possible D gene (6 bases). Looked up from germline, CDR1 is SGHVS and CDR2 is FNYEAQ. This CDR3 spans 14 amino acids. Trimming left V 2 bases short and J 6 bases short, with 13 bases between. The DNA of the CDR3 is TGTGCCAGCAGCTTATCAGGGGATTACGCTGAAGCTTTCTTT. Protein: CASSLSGDYAEAFF.

This chain connects TRBV27 to TRBJ1-2, with 9 nucleotides matching TRBD1. CDR3 length: 15 amino acids. V was clipped by 5 bases and J by 4 bases; unmatched bases: 8. Germline V gene sequence: CDR1 MNHEY, CDR2 SMNVEV (reference sequence). The CDR3 DNA follows: TGTGCCAGCAGTCCCTGTACAGGGGGCGGCTATGGCTACACCTTC. Residues: CASSPCTGGGYGYTF.

V and J are TRBV19 and TRBJ1-1, with 7 bases fitting TRBD1. CDR3 length: 11 residues. With V trimmed by 7 bases and J by 9 bases, 5 bases remained unmatched. Germline loops: CDR1 LNHDA, CDR2 SQIVND (reference sequence). CDR3 amino acids: CASNDREKAFF. The CDR3 DNA reads as TGTGCCAGTAATGACAGGGAAAAAGCTTTCTTT.

This clone was observed a handful of times. The genes are TRBV2 and TRBJ2-1; D is unresolved. Germline CDR1 is SNHLY and CDR2 is FYNNEI. The CDR3 covers 13 residues. V was pared by 7 bases and J by 0 bases, with 7 bases between. The CDR3 coding sequence is TGTGCCAGCAAGAAGAGCTCCTACAATGAGCAGTTCTTC. The encoded protein is CASKKSSYNEQFF.

V and J are TRBV7-2 and TRBJ2-5, with 8 bases aligning to TRBD2. The CDR3 totals 18 residues. CDR1 and CDR2 (germline): SGHTA, FQGNSA. With V trimmed by 2 bases and J by 2 bases, 13 bases remained unmatched. The CDR3 region is CASSLYSAGGGRQETQYF. The CDR3 nucleotides are TGTGCCAGCAGCTTATACTCTGCCGGGGGGGGCAGGCAAGAGACCCAGTACTTC.

This chain connects TRBV2 to TRBJ1-5; 7 bases fit TRBD1. The CDR3 sequence is 14 residues long. The germline V gene has CDR1 SNHLY and CDR2 FYNNEI. V shed 7 bases and J 7 bases; nucleotides not matched to a gene: 10. CDR3 sequence: CASTGQSRGQPQHF. The CDR3 DNA follows: TGTGCCAGCACGGGACAGTCAAGGGGACAGCCCCAGCATTTT.

The rearrangement uses TRBV28 and TRBJ2-7; the match to TRBD2 covers 10 bases. The CDR3 is 15 amino acids. Germline V lookup: CDR1 MDHEN, CDR2 SYDVKM. V dropped 4 bases and J dropped 5; count of bases not matched to a gene: 8. The CDR3 DNA reads TGTGCCAGCAGTTCACAGAGCGGGAGGGCCGACGAGCAGTACTTC. Amino acid sequence: CASSSQSGRADEQYF. The complete variable domain, with remaining parts taken from reference TRBV28 and TRBJ2-7, reads DVKVTQSSRYLVKRTGEKVFLECVQDMDHENMFWYRQDPGLGLRLIYFSYDVKMKEKGDIPEGYSVSREKKERFSLILESASTNQTSMYLCASSSQSGRADEQYFGPGTRLTVT.

The V gene is TRBV10-3, the J gene TRBJ2-7, with 7 bases matching TRBD1. There are 13 residues in the CDR3. The J segment lost 1 base and the V segment lost 8 bases, leaving 5 bases of the junction unmatched. Germline V CDR1 and CDR2: ENHRY, SYGVKD. CDR3 in DNA: TGTGCCATCGCCGGGACAGCTTCCTACGAGCAGTACTTC. This sequence encodes CAIAGTASYEQYF.

The rearrangement joins TRBV6-6 to TRBJ1-2; D ambiguous. Trimming took 5 bases from V and 7 from J, leaving 17 bases between them. CDR1 is MNHNY and CDR2 is SVGAGI in the germline V gene (reference sequence). This CDR3 has 14 residues. The CDR3 bases are TGTGCCAGCAGTCCCCTTGGGGAGAGTAGTGGCTACACCTTC. It is translated as CASSPLGESSGYTF.

This clone was counted between two and nine times. This chain connects TRBV25-1 to TRBJ2-7; D is perhaps TRBD1 (6 bases). This CDR3 is built from 16 residues. CDR1 and CDR2 (germline): MGHDK, SYGVNS. V gave up 4 bases and J gave up 2 bases, with 18 bases separating them. The CDR3 is CASSAPPGDRPYEQYF. CDR3 DNA sequence: TGTGCCAGCAGTGCGCCCCCAGGGGACCGCCCCTACGAGCAGTACTTC.

The chain recombines TRBV5-4 with TRBJ1-1; TRBD1 aligns across 7 bases. The ends lost 5 bases at V and 0 bases at J; junction bases unmatched: 7. The CDR3 is made up of 15 amino acids. In germline, CDR1 is SGHNT, CDR2 YYREEE (reference sequence). CDR3 amino acids: CASRTGAGMNTEAFF. For the CDR3, the DNA is TGTGCCAGCAGAACAGGGGCCGGCATGAACACTGAAGCTTTCTTT.

V usage is TRBV2 and J usage is TRBJ2-7; 10 positions match TRBD1. The ends lost 5 bases at V and 7 bases at J; junction bases unmatched: 8. The CDR3 runs 14 residues. Germline CDR1 reads SNHLY; CDR2 reads FYNNEI. CDR3 amino acids: CASSWDRGNGEQYF. The CDR3 DNA sequence: TGTGCCAGCAGTTGGGACAGGGGAAATGGAGAGCAGTACTTC.

This clone was observed a few times. The chain joins TRBV15 to TRBJ2-1, with 11 positions matching TRBD2. Trimming cost V 8 bases and J 7 bases; bases outside gene matches: 10. This CDR3 is 15 amino acids long. The V gene's germline CDR1 is LNHNV and CDR2 YYDKDF (reference sequence). CDR3 protein: CATRHTSGSLNEQFF. CDR3 coding DNA: TGTGCCACCCGTCATACTAGCGGGAGTTTAAATGAGCAGTTCTTC.

The CDR3 loop reads CASSFGSDWQWYEQYF. DNA for the CDR3: TGTGCCAGCAGCTTTGGAAGCGACTGGCAGTGGTACGAGCAGTACTTC. The V and J genes are TRBV5-6 and TRBJ2-7; D is unclear. This CDR3 has 16 residues. Germline V lookup: CDR1 SGHDT, CDR2 YYEEEE. Trimming took 2 bases from V and 4 from J, leaving 19 bases between them.

The chain links TRBV30 to TRBJ2-1; possible D gene TRBD2, 6 bases. CDR1 and CDR2 from the germline V gene are GTSNPN and SVGIG (reference sequence). The CDR3 is 16 residues long. V was trimmed by 1 base and J by 8 bases, leaving 21 bases between them. The CDR3 coding sequence is TGTGCCTGGAGTGCTCTAGGGCGTCGGGGAGGCGATGAGCAGTTCTTC. Translation gives CAWSALGRRGGDEQFF.

This clone was observed once. The chain carries TRBV7-7 and TRBJ2-5; no definite D call. CDR3 size: 11 residues. V dropped 5 bases and J dropped 5 bases, with 6 bases sitting between them. Germline V gene sequence: CDR1 SSHAT, CDR2 FNYEAQ (reference sequence). CDR3 in DNA: TGTGCCAGCAGCCACGGGGAGACCCAGTACTTC. Amino acid sequence: CASSHGETQYF. Full variable domain (rest looked up from reference TRBV7-7 and TRBJ2-5): GAGVSQSPRYKVTKRGQDVTLRCDPISSHATLYWYQQALGQGPEFLTYFNYEAQPDKSGLPSDRFSAERPEGSISTLTIQRTEQRDSAMYRCASSHGETQYFGPGTRLLVL.